This TCR beta chain appears in the sequencing data of a study of Ad26.COV2.S vaccination and SARS-CoV-2 variants. Germline lookup yields CDR1 SGHVS and CDR2 FNYEAQ. The V end lost 6 bases, the J end lost 6 bases, and 15 bases lay between the germline ends. CDR3 length: 13 amino acids. The study's findings and limits: Comparability of non-spike TCR breadth was observed across vaccine and placebo recipients.

Treatment here: around 19 received Ad26.COV2.S at low or high dose, single or two shots; several received placebo; per-sample allocation not given. Each sample was drawn 63 days after the first injection (of vaccine or placebo). Donor was an adult aged 18-55 years in Boston. TCRdb's copy holds only in-frame clones and misses some; the assay was immunoSEQ multiplex PCR. Counted here are approximately 420,000 clones, roughly 88% occurring once; the ten biggest clones make up 3.6%. This clone came up once. Its antigen is not identified. The J gene is TRBJ2-7, the V gene TRBV7-6; D may be TRBD1 (5 bases). Source: peripheral blood, taken in a trial of Ad26.COV2.S vaccine versus placebo. The clonotype originates from a person aged 18 to 59 who received the Ad26.COV2.S COVID-19 vaccine or a placebo. The CDR3 is CASSYQQGGEQYF. The CDR3 coding sequence is TGTGCCAGCAGTTATCAGCAGGGCGGCGAGCAGTACTTC.